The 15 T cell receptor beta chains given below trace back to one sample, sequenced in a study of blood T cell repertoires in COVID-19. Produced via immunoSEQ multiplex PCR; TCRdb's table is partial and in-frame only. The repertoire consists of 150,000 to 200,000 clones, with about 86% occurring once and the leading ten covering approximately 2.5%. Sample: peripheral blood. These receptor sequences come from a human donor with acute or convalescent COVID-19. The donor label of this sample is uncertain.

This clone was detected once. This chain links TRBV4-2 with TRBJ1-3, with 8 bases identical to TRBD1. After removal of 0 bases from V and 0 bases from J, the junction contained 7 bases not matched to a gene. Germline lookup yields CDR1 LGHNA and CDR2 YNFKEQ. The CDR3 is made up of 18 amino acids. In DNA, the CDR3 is TGTGCCAGCAGCCAAGATTTGGACAGGGTTTTCTCTGGAAACACCATATATTTT. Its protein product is CASSQDLDRVFSGNTIYF.

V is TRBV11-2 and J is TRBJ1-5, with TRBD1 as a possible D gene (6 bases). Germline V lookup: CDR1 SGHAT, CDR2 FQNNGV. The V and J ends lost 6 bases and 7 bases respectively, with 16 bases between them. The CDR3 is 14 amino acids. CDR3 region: CASSHGGAGQPQHF. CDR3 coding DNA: TGTGCCAGCAGTCACGGGGGGGCAGGCCAGCCCCAGCATTTT.

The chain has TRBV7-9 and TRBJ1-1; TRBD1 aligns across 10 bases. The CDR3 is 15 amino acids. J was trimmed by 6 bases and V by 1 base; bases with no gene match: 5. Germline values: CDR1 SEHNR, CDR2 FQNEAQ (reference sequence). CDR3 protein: CASSLVGQGLSEAFF. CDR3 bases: TGTGCCAGCAGCTTAGTGGGACAGGGGCTCTCTGAAGCTTTCTTT.

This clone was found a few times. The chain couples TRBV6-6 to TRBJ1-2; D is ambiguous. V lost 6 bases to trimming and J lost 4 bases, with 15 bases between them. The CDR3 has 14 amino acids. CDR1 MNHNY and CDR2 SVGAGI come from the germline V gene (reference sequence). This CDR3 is CASSPDGFFYGYTF. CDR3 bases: TGTGCCAGCAGCCCCGACGGGTTCTTCTATGGCTACACCTTC.

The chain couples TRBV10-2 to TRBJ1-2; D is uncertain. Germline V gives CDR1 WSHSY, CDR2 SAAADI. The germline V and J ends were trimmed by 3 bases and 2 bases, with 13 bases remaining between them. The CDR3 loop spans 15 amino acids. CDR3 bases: TGCGCCAGCAGTGACGACCAAGTGGGCAACTATGGCTACACCTTC. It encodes CASSDDQVGNYGYTF.

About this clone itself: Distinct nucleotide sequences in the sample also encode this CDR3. As DNA, the CDR3 is TGTGCCAGCAGCCAGGAGGTGGGTCCCCGGGGCTACACCTTC. Amino acids: CASSQEVGPRGYTF. The chain joins TRBV5-4 to TRBJ1-2; D ambiguous. Germline CDR1 and CDR2: SGHNT and YYREEE (reference sequence). V was shortened by 4 bases and J by 8 bases, with 18 bases between the two germline ends. The CDR3 is made up of 14 amino acids.

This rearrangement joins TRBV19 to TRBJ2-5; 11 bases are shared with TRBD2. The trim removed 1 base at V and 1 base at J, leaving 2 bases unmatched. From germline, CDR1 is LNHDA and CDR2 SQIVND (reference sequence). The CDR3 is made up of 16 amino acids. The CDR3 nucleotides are TGTGCCAGTAGTATAGGACTAGCGGGGATCCAAGAGACCCAGTACTTC. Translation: CASSIGLAGIQETQYF. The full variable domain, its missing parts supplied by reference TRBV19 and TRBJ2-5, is DGGITQSPKYLFRKEGQNVTLSCEQNLNHDAMYWYRQDPGQGLRLIYYSQIVNDFQKGDIAEGYSVSREKKESFPLTVTSAQKNPTAFYLCASSIGLAGIQETQYFGPGTRLLVL.

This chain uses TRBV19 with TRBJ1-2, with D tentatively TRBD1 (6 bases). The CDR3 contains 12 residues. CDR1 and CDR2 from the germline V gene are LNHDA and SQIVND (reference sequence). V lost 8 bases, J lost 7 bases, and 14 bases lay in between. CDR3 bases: TGTGCCAGTTCCCAGGGGAATCCTGGCTACACCTTC. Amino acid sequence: CASSQGNPGYTF.

CDR3 nucleotide sequence: TGTGCCAGCAGCTCACAGAACAATGAGCAGTTCTTC. Translation gives CASSSQNNEQFF. This chain links TRBV7-3 with TRBJ2-1; D not certain. This CDR3 comprises 12 residues. Germline V gene sequence: CDR1 SGHTA, CDR2 FQGTGA. V gave up 4 bases and J gave up 5 bases, with 6 bases separating them. Together with reference TRBV7-3 and TRBJ2-1, the CDR3 gives the full variable domain: GAGVSQTPSNKVTEKGKYVELRCDPISGHTALYWYRQSLGQGPEFLIYFQGTGAADDSGLPNDRFFAVRPEGSVSTLKIQRTERGDSAVYLCASSSQNNEQFFGPGTRLTVL.

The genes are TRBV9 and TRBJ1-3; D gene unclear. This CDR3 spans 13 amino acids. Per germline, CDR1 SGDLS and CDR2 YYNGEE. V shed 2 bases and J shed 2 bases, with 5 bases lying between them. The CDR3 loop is CASSVAAGNTIYF. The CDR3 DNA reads TGTGCCAGCAGCGTGGCAGCTGGAAACACCATATATTTT.

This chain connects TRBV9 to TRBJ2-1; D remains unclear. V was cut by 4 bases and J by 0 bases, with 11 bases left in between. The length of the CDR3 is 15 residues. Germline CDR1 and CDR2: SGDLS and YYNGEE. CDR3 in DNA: TGTGCCAGCAGCCCCGGTGGTTCCTCCTACAATGAGCAGTTCTTC. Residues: CASSPGGSSYNEQFF.

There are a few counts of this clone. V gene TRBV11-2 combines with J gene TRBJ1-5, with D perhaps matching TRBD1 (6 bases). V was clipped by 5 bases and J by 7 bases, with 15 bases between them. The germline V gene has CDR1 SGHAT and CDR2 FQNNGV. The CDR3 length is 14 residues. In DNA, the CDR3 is TGTGCCAGCAGCCTAGCCACAGGGAGACAGCCCCAGCATTTT. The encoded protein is CASSLATGRQPQHF.

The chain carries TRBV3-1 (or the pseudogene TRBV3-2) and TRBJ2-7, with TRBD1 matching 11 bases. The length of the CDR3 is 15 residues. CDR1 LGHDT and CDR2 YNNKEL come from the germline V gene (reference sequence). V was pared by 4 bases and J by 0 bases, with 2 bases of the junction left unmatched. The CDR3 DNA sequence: TGTGCCAGCAGCCGGGGACAGGGGGGCTCCTACGAGCAGTACTTC. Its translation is CASSRGQGGSYEQYF.

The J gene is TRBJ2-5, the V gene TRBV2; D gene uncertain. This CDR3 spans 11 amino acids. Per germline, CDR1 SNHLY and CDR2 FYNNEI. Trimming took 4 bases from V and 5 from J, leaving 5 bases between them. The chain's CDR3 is CASSAVETQYF. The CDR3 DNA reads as TGTGCCAGCAGTGCGGTGGAGACCCAGTACTTC.

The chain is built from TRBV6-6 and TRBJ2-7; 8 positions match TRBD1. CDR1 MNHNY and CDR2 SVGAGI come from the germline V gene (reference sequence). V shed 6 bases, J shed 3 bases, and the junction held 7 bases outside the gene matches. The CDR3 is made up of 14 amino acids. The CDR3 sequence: CASSRDRQNYEQYF. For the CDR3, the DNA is TGTGCCAGCAGCCGGGACAGGCAAAACTACGAGCAGTACTTC.